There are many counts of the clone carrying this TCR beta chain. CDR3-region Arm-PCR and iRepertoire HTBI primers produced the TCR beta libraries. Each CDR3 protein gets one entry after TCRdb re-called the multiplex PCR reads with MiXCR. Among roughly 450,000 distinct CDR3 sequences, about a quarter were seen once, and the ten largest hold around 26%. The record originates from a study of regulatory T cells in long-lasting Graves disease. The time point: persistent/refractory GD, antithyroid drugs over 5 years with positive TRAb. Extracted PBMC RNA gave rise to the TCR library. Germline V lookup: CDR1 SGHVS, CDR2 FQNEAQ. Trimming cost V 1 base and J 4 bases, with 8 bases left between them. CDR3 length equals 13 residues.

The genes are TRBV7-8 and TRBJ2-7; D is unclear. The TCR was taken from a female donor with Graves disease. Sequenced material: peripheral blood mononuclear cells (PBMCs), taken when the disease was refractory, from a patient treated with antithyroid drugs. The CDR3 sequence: CASSLGAVYEQYF. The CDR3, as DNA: TGTGCCAGCAGCTTAGGTGCAGTTTACGAGCAGTACTTC.